A single sample gave rise to the 6 T cell receptor beta chains below, sequenced in a study of T-cell reconstitution after alpha-beta-depleted transplantation in children. Unique molecular identifiers were used in preparing the TCRbeta library. Via MiXCR, TCRdb re-called the PCR reads, giving one row per CDR3 protein. The table includes just under 550,000 distinct CDR3 sequences, 18% detected once. Sequencing was performed on PBMCs from the stem cell graft donor, taken from the stem cell graft. These receptors were taken from a human donor who donated a stem cell graft to a child with acute lymphoblastic leukemia.

The V call is TRBV12-3 or TRBV12-4, the J call TRBJ2-1; D gene unclear. Between the trimmed V and J ends, which lost 3 bases and 3 bases, there was a span of 12 bases. The CDR3 contains 15 residues. DNA of the CDR3: TGTGCCAGCAGTTTTAAAGCCTACGACTACAATGAGCAGTTCTTC. Translating gives CASSFKAYDYNEQFF.

This rearrangement joins TRBV16 to TRBJ2-1; 8 bases map to TRBD2. CDR1 is KGHSY and CDR2 is FQNENV in the germline V gene. This CDR3 has 18 residues. Trimming took 3 bases from V and 0 from J; bases not matched to a gene: 10. The CDR3 DNA reads TGTGCCAGCAGCCAGGACTTAGCGGGAATGGGCTCCTACAATGAGCAGTTCTTC. This encodes CASSQDLAGMGSYNEQFF.

This clonotype was found a few times. This chain uses TRBV4-1 with TRBJ2-1; TRBD2 agrees at 9 bases. V lost 1 base and J lost 6; bases outside the gene matches: 7. Germline-derived CDR1 and CDR2 are MGHRA and YSYEKL. This CDR3 comprises 16 residues. The DNA of the CDR3 is TGCGCCAGCAGCCAAGTTCTCGCGGGAGGGCTCAATGAGCAGTTCTTC. Amino acids: CASSQVLAGGLNEQFF.

This clonotype was observed a few times. J is TRBJ2-3 and V is TRBV25-1; no firm D call. The germline V and J ends were trimmed by 2 bases and 5 bases, with 8 bases remaining between them. This CDR3 region has 13 residues. Germline V gives CDR1 MGHDK, CDR2 SYGVNS. The CDR3: CASSELIQDTQYF. In nucleotides, the CDR3 is TGTGCCAGCAGTGAACTAATCCAAGATACGCAGTATTTT.

The chain carries TRBV12-3 or TRBV12-4 and TRBJ1-2; tentative D call: TRBD1 (5 bases). V was shortened by 3 bases and J by 8 bases, with 13 bases between the two germline ends. CDR3 size: 13 residues. CDR3 in amino acids: CASSFGRVSGYTF. As DNA, the CDR3 is TGTGCCAGCAGTTTCGGCAGGGTGAGCGGCTACACCTTC.

The chain recombines TRBV7-9 with TRBJ2-7, with D possibly matching TRBD2 (5 bases). The CDR3 totals 15 residues. Germline loops: CDR1 SEHNR, CDR2 FQNEAQ (reference sequence). The V end lost 5 bases, the J end lost 0 bases, and 14 bases lay between the germline ends. As DNA, the CDR3 is TGTGCCAGCAGCCTCGGGAAGTCTAACTCCTACGAGCAGTACTTC. Encoded protein: CASSLGKSNSYEQYF.